The source of this T cell receptor beta chain is a study of T cells in Graves' hyperthyroidism and ophthalmopathy. This clonotype was seen only a few times. The investigators amplified TCR beta CDR3 regions from RNA transcripts. When the TCR CDR3 underwent first-round RT-PCR, the HTBI primer set was used. TCRdb re-called the multiplex PCR reads through MiXCR, storing one row per CDR3 protein. There are fewer than 650,000 distinct CDR3 sequences in the sample; 14% occur only once, and about 15% lies in the top ten. CDR3 length: 15 residues. Germline V gene data show CDR1 as DFQATT and CDR2 as SNEGSKA (reference sequence). Trimming took 3 bases from V and 2 from J; bases not matched to a gene: 7.

Sequences were obtained from blood. The rearrangement joins TRBV20-1 to TRBJ2-7; 10 bases match TRBD1. This clonotype was obtained from a woman in her forties with Graves' hyperthyroidism. The CDR3 here is CSASSGTGDPYEQYF. DNA for the CDR3: TGCAGTGCTAGCTCCGGGACAGGGGATCCCTACGAGCAGTACTTC.